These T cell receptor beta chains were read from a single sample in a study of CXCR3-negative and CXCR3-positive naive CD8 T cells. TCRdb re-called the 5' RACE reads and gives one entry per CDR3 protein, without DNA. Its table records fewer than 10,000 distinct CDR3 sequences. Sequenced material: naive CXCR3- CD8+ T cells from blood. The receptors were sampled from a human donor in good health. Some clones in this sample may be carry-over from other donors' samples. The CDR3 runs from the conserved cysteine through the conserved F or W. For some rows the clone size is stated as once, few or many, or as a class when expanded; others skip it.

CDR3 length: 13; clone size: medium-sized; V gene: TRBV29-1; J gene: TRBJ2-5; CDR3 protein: CSVEEQGWETQYF
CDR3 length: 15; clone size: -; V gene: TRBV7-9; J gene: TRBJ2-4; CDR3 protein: CASSLQTGAKNIQYF
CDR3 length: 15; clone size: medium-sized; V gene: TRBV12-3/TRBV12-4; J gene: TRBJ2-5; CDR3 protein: CASNHVLAAQETQYF
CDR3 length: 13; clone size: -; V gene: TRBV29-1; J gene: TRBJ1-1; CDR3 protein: CSAFGTGLLEAFF
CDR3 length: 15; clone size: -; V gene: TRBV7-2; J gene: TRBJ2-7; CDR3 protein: CASSLAPTSSYEQYF
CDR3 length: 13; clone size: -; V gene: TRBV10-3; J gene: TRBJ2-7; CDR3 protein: CAISELNSYEQYF
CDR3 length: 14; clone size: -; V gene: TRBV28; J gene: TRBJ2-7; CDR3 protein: CASNFGTGVYEQYF
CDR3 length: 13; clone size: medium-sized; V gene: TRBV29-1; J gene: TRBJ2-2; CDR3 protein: CSVPRMNTGELFF
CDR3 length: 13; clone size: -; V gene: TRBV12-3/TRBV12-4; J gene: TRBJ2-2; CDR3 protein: CASTPGITGELFF
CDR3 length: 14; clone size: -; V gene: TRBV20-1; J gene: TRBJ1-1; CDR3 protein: CSAEPGQMNTEAFF
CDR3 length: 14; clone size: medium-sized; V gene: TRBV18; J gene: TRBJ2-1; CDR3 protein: CASSPPLAVTEQFF
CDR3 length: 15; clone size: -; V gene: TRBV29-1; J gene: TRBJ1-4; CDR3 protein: CSVEDLGGNGEKLFF
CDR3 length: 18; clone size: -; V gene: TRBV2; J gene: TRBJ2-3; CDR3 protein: CAASPTSGNGGSTDTQYF
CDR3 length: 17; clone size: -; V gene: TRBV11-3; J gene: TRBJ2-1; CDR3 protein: CASRRTSDLTSYNEQFF
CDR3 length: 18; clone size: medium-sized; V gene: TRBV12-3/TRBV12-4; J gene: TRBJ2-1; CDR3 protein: CASSGGLWAGGRNNEQFF
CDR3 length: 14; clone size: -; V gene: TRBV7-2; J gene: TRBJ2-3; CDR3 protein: CASSLIGGADTQYF